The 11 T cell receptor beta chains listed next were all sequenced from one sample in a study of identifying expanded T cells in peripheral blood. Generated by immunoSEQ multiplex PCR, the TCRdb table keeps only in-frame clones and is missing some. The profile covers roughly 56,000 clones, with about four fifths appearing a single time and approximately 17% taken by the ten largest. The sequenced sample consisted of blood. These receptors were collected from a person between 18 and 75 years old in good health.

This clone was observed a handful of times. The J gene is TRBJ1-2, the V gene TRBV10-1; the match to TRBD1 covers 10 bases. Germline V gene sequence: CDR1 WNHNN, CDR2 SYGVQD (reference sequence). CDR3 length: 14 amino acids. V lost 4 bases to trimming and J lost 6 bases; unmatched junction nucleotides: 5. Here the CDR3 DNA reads TGCGCCAGCAGTGCGGGACAGGGGTTCGATGGCTACACCTTC. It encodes CASSAGQGFDGYTF.

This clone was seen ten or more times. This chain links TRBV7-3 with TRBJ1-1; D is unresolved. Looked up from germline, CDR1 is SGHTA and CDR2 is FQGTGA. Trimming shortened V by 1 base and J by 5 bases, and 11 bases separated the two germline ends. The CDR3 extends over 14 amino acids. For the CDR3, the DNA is TGTGCCAGCAGCTTAAACGGAAGGTCGACTGAAGCTTTCTTT. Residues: CASSLNGRSTEAFF.

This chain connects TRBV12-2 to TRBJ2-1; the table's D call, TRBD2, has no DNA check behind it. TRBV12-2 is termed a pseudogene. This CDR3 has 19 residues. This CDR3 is CASRHPTSGPGSVPNEQFF. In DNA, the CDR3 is TGTGCAAGTCGACACCCCACTTCGGGCCCCGGTAGCGTTCCCAATGAGCAGTTCTTC.

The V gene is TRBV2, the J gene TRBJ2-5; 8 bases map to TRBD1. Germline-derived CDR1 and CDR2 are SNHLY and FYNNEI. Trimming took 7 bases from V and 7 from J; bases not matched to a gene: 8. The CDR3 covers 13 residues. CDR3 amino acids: CASMETGAGTQYF. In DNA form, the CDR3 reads TGTGCCAGCATGGAGACAGGGGCGGGGACCCAGTACTTC.

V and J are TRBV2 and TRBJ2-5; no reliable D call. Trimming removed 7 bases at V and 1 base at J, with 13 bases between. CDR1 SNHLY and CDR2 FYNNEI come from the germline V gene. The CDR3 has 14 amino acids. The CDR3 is CASKNAATQETQYF. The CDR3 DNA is TGTGCCAGCAAAAACGCGGCAACCCAAGAGACCCAGTACTTC. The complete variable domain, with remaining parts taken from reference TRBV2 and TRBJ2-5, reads EPEVTQTPSHQVTQMGQEVILRCVPISNHLYFYWYRQILGQKVEFLVSFYNNEISEKSEIFDDQFSVERPDGSNFTLKIRSTKLEDSAMYFCASKNAATQETQYFGPGTRLLVL.

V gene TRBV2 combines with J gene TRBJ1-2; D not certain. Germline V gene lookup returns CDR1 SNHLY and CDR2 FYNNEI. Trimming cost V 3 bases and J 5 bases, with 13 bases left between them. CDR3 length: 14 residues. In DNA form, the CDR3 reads TGTGCCAGCAGTGATCCTGGGTTGGGGTATGGCTACACCTTC. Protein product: CASSDPGLGYGYTF.

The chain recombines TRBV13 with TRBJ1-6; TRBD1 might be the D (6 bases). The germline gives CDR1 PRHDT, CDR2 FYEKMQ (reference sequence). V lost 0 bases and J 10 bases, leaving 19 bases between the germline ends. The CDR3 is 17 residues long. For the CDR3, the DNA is TGTGCCAGCAGCTTAGGCGGGGGCAGCGGCTGGGGGTCACCCCTCCACTTT. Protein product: CASSLGGGSGWGSPLHF.

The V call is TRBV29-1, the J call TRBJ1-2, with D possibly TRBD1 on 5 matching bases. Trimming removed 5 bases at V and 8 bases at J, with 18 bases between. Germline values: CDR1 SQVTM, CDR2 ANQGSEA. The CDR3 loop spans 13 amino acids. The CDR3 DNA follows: TGCAGCGTTTTGGGGACCGTCAGATCAGGCTACACCTTC. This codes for CSVLGTVRSGYTF.

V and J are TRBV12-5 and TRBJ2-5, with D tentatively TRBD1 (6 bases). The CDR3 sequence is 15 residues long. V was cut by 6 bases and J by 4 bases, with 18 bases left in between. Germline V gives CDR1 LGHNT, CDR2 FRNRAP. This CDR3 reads CASGQTGISSETQYF. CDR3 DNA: TGTGCTAGTGGGCAGACAGGAATATCATCAGAGACCCAGTACTTC.

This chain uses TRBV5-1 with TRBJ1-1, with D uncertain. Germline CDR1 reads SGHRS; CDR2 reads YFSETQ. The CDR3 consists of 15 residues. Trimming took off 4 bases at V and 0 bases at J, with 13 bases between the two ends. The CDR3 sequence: CASSPGKGLNTEAFF. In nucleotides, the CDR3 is TGCGCCAGCAGCCCCGGCAAGGGATTGAACACTGAAGCTTTCTTT.

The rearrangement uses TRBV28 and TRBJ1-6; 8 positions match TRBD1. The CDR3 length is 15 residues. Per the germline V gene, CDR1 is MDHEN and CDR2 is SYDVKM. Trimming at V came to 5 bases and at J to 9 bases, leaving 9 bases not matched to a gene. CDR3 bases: TGTGCCAGCAGTACCCCGACAGGGGTGGTTTCACCCCTCCACTTT. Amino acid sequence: CASSTPTGVVSPLHF.